The 16 T cell receptor beta chains given below trace back to one sample, sequenced in a study of cytomegalovirus exposure and HLA in healthy donors. This PCR relied on a set of 60 Vbeta primers and 13 Jbeta primers. Profiled with immunoSEQ multiplex PCR; TCRdb holds only in-frame clones, not every one. The sample has 90,000 to 130,000 clones. The material sequenced was PBMCs. The receptors come from a man aged 25 to 45 in good health and CMV-seronegative.

The V and J genes are TRBV18 and TRBJ1-5; D gene ambiguous. The germline V gene has CDR1 KGHSH and CDR2 LQKENI. V lost 2 bases and J lost 8, with 10 bases in between. The CDR3 has 13 residues. The CDR3 region has the DNA TGTGCCAGCTCACCATCCCTGAGAGAGCCCCAGCATTTT. Its translation is CASSPSLREPQHF.

This chain connects TRBV6-1 to TRBJ2-3; TRBD2 matches 12 bases. The CDR3 has 18 residues. Trimming removed 0 bases from V and 2 bases from J; junction bases left unmatched: 6. Germline CDR1 MNHNS, CDR2 SASEGT. The CDR3 region is CASSEAIPSGGATDTQYF. CDR3 sequence (DNA): TGTGCCAGCAGTGAAGCGATCCCTAGCGGGGGGGCCACAGATACGCAGTATTTT.

This chain uses TRBV29-1 with TRBJ2-5, with D perhaps matching TRBD2 (7 bases). Germline V CDR1 and CDR2: SQVTM, ANQGSEA. The V gene lost 1 base and the J gene lost 4 bases, with 13 bases spanning the gap. CDR3 size: 14 residues. CDR3 nucleotides: TGCAGCGTTGAAGTGGGGGGCGGGGGAGAGACCCAGTACTTC. Amino acids: CSVEVGGGGETQYF.

The chain carries TRBV5-6 and TRBJ2-1, with D tentatively TRBD2 (7 bases). V shed 7 bases and J shed 0 bases, with 17 bases lying between them. This CDR3 has 16 amino acids. Germline values: CDR1 SGHDT, CDR2 YYEEEE. CDR3 amino acids: CASLEGGISSYNEQFF. The CDR3 DNA reads TGTGCCAGCTTGGAGGGGGGGATTAGCTCCTACAATGAGCAGTTCTTC.

The rearrangement links TRBV7-9 to TRBJ1-1; TRBD1 agrees at 11 bases. The CDR3 length is 16 residues. V lost 5 bases, J lost 6 bases, and 11 bases stayed unmatched. Germline assignment: CDR1 SEHNR and CDR2 FQNEAQ (reference sequence). Here the CDR3 reads CASSKDPGQGVAEAFF. The CDR3 bases are TGTGCCAGCAGCAAAGACCCGGGACAGGGGGTAGCTGAAGCTTTCTTT.

The V gene is TRBV6-6, the J gene TRBJ2-1, with a possible D match to TRBD2 (6 bases). V lost 0 bases to trimming and J lost 5 bases, with 11 bases between them. Germline CDR1 is MNHNY and CDR2 is SVGAGI (reference sequence). CDR3 length: 15 residues. CDR3 DNA sequence: TGTGCCAGCAGTTACTCGAGCGGGTGGGACAATGAGCAGTTCTTC. Its translation: CASSYSSGWDNEQFF.

The chain links TRBV7-8 to TRBJ2-6, with TRBD1 as a possible D gene (5 bases). Germline lookup yields CDR1 SGHVS and CDR2 FQNEAQ. The CDR3 length is 17 residues. V lost 3 bases and J lost 1, with 13 bases in between. Here the CDR3 reads CASSLGPTLSGANVLTF. DNA of the CDR3: TGTGCCAGCAGCTTGGGGCCAACCTTGTCTGGGGCCAACGTCCTGACTTTC.

This chain connects TRBV9 to TRBJ2-5, with D possibly TRBD2 on 7 matching bases. V lost 0 bases and J lost 0, with 12 bases in between. CDR1 is SGDLS, CDR2 YYNGEE, per germline. The CDR3 is made up of 16 amino acids. As DNA, the CDR3 is TGTGCCAGCAGCGTAGGGGGGGGCGGGTACCAAGAGACCCAGTACTTC. The encoded protein is CASSVGGGGYQETQYF.

V gene TRBV10-3 combines with J gene TRBJ2-1; 9 bases agree with TRBD1. CDR3 length: 15 residues. V shed 2 bases, J shed 3 bases, and the junction held 2 bases outside the gene matches. In germline, CDR1 is ENHRY, CDR2 SYGVKD. Here the CDR3 reads CAISEGQGIYNEQFF. CDR3 nucleotides: TGTGCCATCAGTGAGGGACAGGGGATCTACAATGAGCAGTTCTTC.

The V and J genes are TRBV7-6 and TRBJ2-7; 8 bases align to TRBD1. This CDR3 contains 16 residues. Trimming cost V 1 base and J 5 bases; bases outside gene matches: 10. CDR1 SGHVS and CDR2 FNYEAQ come from the germline V gene. This CDR3 is CASSLVGNRGFDEQYF. The CDR3 region has the DNA TGTGCCAGCAGCTTAGTGGGCAACAGGGGGTTCGACGAGCAGTACTTC. Full variable domain (missing parts from reference TRBV7-6 and TRBJ2-7): GAGVSQSPRYKVTKRGQDVALRCDPISGHVSLYWYRQALGQGPEFLTYFNYEAQQDKSGLPNDRFSAERPEGSISTLTIQRTEQRDSAMYRCASSLVGNRGFDEQYFGPGTRLTVT.

The chain has TRBV27 and TRBJ2-7; possibly TRBD1 for D (6 bases). CDR3 length equals 13 residues. V shed 6 bases and J shed 3 bases, with 12 bases lying between them. Germline assignment: CDR1 MNHEY and CDR2 SMNVEV (reference sequence). This CDR3 is CASRRGQLYEQYF. CDR3 coding DNA: TGTGCCAGCAGACGGGGACAACTCTACGAGCAGTACTTC.

This chain links TRBV6-1 with TRBJ2-3; D might be TRBD1 (5 bases). This CDR3 comprises 15 residues. In germline, CDR1 is MNHNS, CDR2 SASEGT. Deletions cut 7 bases from V and 2 bases from J, with 16 bases between. This chain's CDR3 is CASISKGYNTDTQYF. Here the CDR3 DNA reads TGTGCCAGCATAAGTAAGGGGTACAACACAGATACGCAGTATTTT.

The chain joins TRBV6-1 to TRBJ1-2, with D perhaps TRBD1 (6 bases). CDR1 is MNHNS, CDR2 SASEGT, per germline. Between the trimmed V and J ends, which lost 6 bases and 0 bases, there was a span of 14 bases. The CDR3 spans 15 residues. The CDR3 DNA sequence: TGTGCCAGCAGGCTGACAGGAAGTGCTAACTATGGCTACACCTTC. Its protein product is CASRLTGSANYGYTF.

This chain joins TRBV7-2 and TRBJ2-4; 10 bases are a match to TRBD2. From germline, CDR1 is SGHTA and CDR2 FQGNSA. J lost 5 bases, V lost 8 bases, and 6 bases had no gene match. The CDR3 spans 14 residues. CDR3 residues: CASCPAGGQNIQYF. The DNA of the CDR3 is TGTGCCAGCTGTCCAGCGGGGGGGCAAAACATTCAGTACTTC.

The chain couples TRBV2 to TRBJ2-3; 11 bases map to TRBD2. CDR1 is SNHLY and CDR2 is FYNNEI in the germline V gene. With 5 bases clipped from V and 4 bases from J, the junction kept 2 bases outside the gene matches. This CDR3 has 14 residues. In nucleotides, the CDR3 is TGTGCCAGCAGTTTTAGCGGGGGGGCAGATACGCAGTATTTT. Translating gives CASSFSGGADTQYF. The full variable domain, completed using reference TRBV2 and TRBJ2-3, is EPEVTQTPSHQVTQMGQEVILRCVPISNHLYFYWYRQILGQKVEFLVSFYNNEISEKSEIFDDQFSVERPDGSNFTLKIRSTKLEDSAMYFCASSFSGGADTQYFGPGTRLTVL.

The chain has TRBV7-2 and TRBJ1-1; TRBD1 matches 7 bases. The CDR3 extends over 13 amino acids. V shed 4 bases and J 12 bases; nucleotides not matched to a gene: 11. Germline V gene lookup returns CDR1 SGHTA and CDR2 FQGNSA. The CDR3 here is CASSSARDRVTFF. The CDR3 coding sequence is TGTGCCAGCAGCTCAGCCCGTGACAGGGTAACTTTCTTT.